The 3 T cell receptor beta chains below all came from one sample that was sequenced in a study of Tregs in tolerant kidney transplant recipients. The protocol was immunoSEQ multiplex PCR, while the TCRdb copy is restricted to in-frame clones and leaves out a portion. The table shows 40,000 to 50,000 clones, with around 90% occurring only once. Input material: Tregs from blood. The receptors stem from a human donor in good health.

This chain connects TRBV5-1 to TRBJ1-2, with D perhaps matching TRBD1 (5 bases). The CDR3 totals 13 residues. Germline V gene sequence: CDR1 SGHRS, CDR2 YFSETQ. Trimming cost V 1 base and J 10 bases, with 14 bases left between them. In DNA form, the CDR3 reads TGCGCCAGCAGCTTGCTTGACAGCATCGACTACACCTTC. Translation: CASSLLDSIDYTF.

The chain uses TRBV18 and TRBJ2-2, with TRBD2 matching over 8 bases. Germline assignment: CDR1 KGHSH and CDR2 LQKENI. V shed 1 base and J 7 bases; nucleotides not matched to a gene: 8. The CDR3 consists of 16 residues. CDR3 sequence: CASSPRLAGRGGELFF. CDR3 DNA sequence: TGTGCCAGCTCACCACGGCTAGCGGGCCGGGGCGGGGAGCTGTTTTTT.

V usage is TRBV30 and J usage is TRBJ2-3, with a tentative D call TRBD2 (6 bases). This CDR3 region has 13 residues. V was trimmed by 5 bases and J by 4 bases, leaving 13 bases between them. The germline V gene encodes CDR1 GTSNPN and CDR2 SVGIG (reference sequence). CDR3 nucleotides: TGTGCCTGGGGGGCTGGAGGGGCAGATACGCAGTATTTT. This translates into CAWGAGGADTQYF.